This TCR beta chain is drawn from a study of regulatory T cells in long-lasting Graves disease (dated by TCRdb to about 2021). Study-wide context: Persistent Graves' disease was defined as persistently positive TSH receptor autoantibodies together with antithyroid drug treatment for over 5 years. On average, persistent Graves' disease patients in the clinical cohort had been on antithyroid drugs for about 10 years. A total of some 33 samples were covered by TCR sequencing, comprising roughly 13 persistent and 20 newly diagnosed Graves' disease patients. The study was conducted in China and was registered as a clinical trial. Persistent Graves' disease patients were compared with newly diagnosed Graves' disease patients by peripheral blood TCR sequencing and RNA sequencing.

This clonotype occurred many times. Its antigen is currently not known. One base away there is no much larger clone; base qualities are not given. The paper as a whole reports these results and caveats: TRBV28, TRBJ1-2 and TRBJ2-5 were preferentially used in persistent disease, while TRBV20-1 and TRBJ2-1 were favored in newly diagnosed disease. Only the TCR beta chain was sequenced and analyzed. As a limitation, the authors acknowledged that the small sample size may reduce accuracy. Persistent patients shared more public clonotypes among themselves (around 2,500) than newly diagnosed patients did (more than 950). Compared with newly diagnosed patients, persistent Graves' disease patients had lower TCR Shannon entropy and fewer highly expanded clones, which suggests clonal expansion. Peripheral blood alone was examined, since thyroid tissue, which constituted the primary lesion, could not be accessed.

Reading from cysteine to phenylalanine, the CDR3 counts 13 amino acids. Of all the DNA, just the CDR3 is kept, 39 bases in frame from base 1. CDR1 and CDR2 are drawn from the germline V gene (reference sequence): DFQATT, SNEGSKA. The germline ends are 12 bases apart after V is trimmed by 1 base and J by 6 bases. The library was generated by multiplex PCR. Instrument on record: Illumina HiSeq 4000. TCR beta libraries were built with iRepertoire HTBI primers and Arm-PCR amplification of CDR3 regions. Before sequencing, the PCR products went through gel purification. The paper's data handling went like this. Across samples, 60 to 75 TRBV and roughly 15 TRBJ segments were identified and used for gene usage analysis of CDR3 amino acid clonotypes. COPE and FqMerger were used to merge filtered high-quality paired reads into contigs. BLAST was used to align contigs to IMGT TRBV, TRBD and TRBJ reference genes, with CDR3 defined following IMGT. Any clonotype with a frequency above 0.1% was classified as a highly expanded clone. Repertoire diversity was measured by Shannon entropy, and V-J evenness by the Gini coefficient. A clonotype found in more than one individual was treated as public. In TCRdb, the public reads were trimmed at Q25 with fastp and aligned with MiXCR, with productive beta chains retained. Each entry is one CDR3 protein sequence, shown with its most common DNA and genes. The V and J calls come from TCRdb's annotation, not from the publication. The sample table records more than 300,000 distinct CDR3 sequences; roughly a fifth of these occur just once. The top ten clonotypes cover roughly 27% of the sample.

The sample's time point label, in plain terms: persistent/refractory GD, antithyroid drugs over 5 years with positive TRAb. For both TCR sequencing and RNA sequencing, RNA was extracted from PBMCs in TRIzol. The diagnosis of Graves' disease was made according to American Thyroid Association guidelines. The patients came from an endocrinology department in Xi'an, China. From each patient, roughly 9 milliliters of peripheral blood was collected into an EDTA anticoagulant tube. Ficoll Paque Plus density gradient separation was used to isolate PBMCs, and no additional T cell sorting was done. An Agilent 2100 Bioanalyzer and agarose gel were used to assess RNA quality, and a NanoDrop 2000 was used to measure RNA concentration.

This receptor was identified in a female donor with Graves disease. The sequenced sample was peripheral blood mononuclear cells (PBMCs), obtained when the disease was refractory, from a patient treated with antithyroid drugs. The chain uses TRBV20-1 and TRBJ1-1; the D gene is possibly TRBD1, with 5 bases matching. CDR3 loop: CSARGGFRAEAFF. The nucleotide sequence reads TGCAGTGCTAGAGGAGGGTTCAGGGCTGAAGCTTTCTTT.